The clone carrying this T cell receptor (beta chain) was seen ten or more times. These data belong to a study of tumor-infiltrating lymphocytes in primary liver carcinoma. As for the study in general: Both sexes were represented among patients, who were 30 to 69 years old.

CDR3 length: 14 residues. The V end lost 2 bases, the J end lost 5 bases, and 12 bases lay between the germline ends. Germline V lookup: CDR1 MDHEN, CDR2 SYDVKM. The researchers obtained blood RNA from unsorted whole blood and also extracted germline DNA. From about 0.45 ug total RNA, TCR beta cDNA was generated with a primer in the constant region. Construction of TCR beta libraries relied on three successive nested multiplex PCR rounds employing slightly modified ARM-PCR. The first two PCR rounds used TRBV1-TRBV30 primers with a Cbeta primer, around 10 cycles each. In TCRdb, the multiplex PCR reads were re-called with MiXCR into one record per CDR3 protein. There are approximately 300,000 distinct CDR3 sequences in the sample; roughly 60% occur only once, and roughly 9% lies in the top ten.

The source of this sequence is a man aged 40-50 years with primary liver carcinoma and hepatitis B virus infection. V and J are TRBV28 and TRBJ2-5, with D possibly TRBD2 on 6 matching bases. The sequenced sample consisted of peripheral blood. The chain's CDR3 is CASSLGGTDETQYF. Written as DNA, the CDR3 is TGTGCCAGCAGTTTAGGGGGGACGGATGAGACCCAGTACTTC.